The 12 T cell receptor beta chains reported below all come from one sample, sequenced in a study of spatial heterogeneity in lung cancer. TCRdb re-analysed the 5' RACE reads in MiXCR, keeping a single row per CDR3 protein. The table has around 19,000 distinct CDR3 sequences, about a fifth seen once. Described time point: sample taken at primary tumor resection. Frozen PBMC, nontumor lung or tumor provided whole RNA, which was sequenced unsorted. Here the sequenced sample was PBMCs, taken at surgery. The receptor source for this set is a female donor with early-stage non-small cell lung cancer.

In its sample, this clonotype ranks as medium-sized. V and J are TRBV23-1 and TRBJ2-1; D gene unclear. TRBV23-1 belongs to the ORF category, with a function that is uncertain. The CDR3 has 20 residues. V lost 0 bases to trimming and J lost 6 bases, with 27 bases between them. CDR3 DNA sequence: TGCGCCAGCAGTCAATCCCCCACAGTATCGGCAGGCCGATTTCCCAATGAGCAGTTCTTC. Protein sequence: CASSQSPTVSAGRFPNEQFF.

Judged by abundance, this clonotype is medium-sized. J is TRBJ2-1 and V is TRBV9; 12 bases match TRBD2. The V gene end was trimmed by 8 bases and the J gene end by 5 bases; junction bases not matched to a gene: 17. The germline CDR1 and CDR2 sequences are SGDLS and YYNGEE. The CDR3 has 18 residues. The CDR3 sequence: CASSLGGLAGSGNNEQFF. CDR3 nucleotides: TGTGCCAGTTCTCTGGGAGGACTAGCGGGATCAGGGAACAATGAGCAGTTCTTC. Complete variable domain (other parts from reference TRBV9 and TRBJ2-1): DSGVTQTPKHLITATGQRVTLRCSPRSGDLSVYWYQQSLDQGLQFLIQYYNGEERAKGNILERFSAQQFPDLHSELNLSSLELGDSALYFCASSLGGLAGSGNNEQFFGPGTRLTVL.

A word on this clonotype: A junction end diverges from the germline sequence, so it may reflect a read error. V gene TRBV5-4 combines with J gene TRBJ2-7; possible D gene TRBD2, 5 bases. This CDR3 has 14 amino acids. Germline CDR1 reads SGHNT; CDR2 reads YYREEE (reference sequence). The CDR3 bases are TGTGCCAGCAGATTGGACCGGGACTCCTACGAGCAGTACTTC. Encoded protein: CASRLDRDSYEQYF.

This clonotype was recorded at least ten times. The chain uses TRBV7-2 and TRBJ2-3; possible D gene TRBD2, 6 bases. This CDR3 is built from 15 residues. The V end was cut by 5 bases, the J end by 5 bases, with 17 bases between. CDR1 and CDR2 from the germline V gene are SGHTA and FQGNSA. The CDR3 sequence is CASSHRLGKKDTQYF. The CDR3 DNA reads TGTGCCAGCAGCCATCGACTAGGGAAGAAAGATACGCAGTATTTT.

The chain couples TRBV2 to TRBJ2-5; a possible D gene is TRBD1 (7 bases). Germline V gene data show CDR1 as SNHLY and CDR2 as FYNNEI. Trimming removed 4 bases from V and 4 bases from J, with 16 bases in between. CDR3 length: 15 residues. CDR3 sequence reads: CASSGQGGEGETQYF. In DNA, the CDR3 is TGTGCCAGCAGTGGACAGGGAGGTGAAGGAGAGACCCAGTACTTC.

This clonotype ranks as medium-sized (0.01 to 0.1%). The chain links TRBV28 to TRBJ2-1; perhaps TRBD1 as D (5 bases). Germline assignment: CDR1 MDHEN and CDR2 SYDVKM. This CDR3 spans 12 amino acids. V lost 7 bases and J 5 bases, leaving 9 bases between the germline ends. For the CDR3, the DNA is TGTGCCAGCACGGAACAGGACAATGAGCAGTTCTTC. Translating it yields CASTEQDNEQFF.

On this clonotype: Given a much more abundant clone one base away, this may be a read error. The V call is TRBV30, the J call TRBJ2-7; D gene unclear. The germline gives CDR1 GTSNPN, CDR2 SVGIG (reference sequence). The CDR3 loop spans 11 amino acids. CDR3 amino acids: CAWSRSYERYF. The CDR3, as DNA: TGTGCCTGGAGCCGAAGCTACGAGCGGTACTTC.

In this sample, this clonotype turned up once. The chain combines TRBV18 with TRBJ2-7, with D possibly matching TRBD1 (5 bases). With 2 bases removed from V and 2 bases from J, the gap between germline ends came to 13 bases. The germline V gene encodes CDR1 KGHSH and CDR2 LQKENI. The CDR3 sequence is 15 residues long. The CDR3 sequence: CASSPTGNPPYEQYF. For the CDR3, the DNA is TGTGCCAGCTCACCAACAGGCAACCCCCCCTACGAGCAGTACTTC.

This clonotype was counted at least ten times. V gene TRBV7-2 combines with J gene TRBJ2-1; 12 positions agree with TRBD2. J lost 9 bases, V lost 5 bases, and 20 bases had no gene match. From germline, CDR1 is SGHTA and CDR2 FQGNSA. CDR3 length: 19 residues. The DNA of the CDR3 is TGTGCCAGCAGCCAGGGGGGGCTAGCGGGAGGGCTCCCGCTGGGTGAGCAGTTCTTC. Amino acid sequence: CASSQGGLAGGLPLGEQFF. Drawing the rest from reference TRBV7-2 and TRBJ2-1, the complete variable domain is GAGVSQSPSNKVTEKGKDVELRCDPISGHTALYWYRQSLGQGLEFLIYFQGNSAPDKSGLPSDRFSAERTGGSVSTLTIQRTQQEDSAVYLCASSQGGLAGGLPLGEQFFGPGTRLTVL.

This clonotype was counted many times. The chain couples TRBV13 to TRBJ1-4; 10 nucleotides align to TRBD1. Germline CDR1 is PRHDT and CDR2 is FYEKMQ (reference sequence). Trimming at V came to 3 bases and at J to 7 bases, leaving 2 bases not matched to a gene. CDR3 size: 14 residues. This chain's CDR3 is CASSLGQGTEKLFF. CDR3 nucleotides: TGTGCCAGCAGCTTGGGACAGGGGACTGAAAAACTGTTTTTT.

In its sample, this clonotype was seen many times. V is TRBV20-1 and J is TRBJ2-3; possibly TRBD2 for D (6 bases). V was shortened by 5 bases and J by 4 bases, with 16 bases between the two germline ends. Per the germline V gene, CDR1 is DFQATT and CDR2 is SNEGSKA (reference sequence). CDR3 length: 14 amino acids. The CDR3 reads CSAQLSGEADTQYF. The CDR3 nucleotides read TGCAGTGCTCAACTTAGCGGTGAAGCAGATACGCAGTATTTT.

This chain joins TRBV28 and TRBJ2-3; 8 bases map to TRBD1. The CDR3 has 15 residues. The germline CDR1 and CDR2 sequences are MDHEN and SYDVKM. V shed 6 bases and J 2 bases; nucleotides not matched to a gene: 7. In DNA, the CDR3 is TGTGCCAGCAGAATCCGACAGGGGAACACAGATACGCAGTATTTT. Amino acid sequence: CASRIRQGNTDTQYF.